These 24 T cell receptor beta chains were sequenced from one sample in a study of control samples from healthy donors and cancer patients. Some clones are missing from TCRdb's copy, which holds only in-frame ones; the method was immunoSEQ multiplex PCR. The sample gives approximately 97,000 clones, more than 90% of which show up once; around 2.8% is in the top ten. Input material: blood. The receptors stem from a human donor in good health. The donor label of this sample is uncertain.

CDR3 protein: CASRPRGTGGSGEQYF. The CDR3 DNA reads as TGTGCCAGCAGGCCGAGAGGGACAGGGGGCTCCGGCGAGCAGTACTTC. The gene calls are TRBV11-2 and TRBJ2-7; 12 bases align to TRBD1. The CDR3 has 16 residues. V trimming: 6 bases; J trimming: 6 bases; junction bases outside the gene matches: 12. Germline values: CDR1 SGHAT, CDR2 FQNNGV.

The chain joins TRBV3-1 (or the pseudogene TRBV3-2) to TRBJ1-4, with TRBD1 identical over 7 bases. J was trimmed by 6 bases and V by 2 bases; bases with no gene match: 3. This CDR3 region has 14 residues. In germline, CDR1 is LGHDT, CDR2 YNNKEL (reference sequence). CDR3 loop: CASSQSGGDEKLFF. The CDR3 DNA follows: TGTGCCAGCAGCCAATCAGGGGGGGATGAAAAACTGTTTTTT.

CDR3 residues: CAWSSGTGLSTDTQYF. In DNA form, the CDR3 reads TGTGCCTGGAGTTCAGGGACGGGACTCTCCACAGATACGCAGTATTTT. V gene TRBV30 combines with J gene TRBJ2-3, with D tentatively TRBD2 (6 bases). V dropped 2 bases and J dropped 2 bases, with 17 bases sitting between them. This CDR3 region has 16 residues. Germline-derived CDR1 and CDR2 are GTSNPN and SVGIG (reference sequence).

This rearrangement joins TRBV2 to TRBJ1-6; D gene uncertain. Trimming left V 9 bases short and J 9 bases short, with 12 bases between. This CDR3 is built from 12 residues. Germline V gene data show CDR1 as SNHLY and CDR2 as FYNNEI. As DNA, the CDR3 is TGTGCCAGTTTCACCCTTAGTTCACCCCTCCACTTT. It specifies CASFTLSSPLHF.

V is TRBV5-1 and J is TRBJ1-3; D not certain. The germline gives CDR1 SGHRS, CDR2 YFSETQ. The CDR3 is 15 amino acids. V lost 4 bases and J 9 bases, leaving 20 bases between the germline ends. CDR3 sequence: CASSLESGLGRTIYF. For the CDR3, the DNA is TGCGCCAGCAGCCTGGAATCGGGGTTAGGACGCACCATATATTTT.

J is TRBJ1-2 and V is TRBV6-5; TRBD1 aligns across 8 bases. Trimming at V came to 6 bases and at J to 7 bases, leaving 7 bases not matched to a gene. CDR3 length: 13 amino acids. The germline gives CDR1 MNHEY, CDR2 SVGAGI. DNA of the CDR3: TGTGCCAGCAGGGACACAGGGGGGGTTGGCTACACCTTC. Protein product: CASRDTGGVGYTF.

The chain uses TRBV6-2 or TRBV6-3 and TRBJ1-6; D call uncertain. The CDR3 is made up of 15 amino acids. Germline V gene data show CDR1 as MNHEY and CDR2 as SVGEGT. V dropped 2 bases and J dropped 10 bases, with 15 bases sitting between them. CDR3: CASSYRRKMGSPLHF. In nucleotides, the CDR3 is TGTGCCAGCAGTTACAGGCGAAAAATGGGGTCACCCCTCCACTTT.

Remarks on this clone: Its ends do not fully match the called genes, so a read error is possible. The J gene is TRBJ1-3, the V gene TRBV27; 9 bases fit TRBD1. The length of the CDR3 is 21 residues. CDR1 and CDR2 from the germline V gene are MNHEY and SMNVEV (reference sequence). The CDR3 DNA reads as TGTGCCAGGAGTTTCGGGACAGGGATATTGTATCGACCTAACTCTGGAAACACCATATATTTT. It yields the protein CARSFGTGILYRPNSGNTIYF.

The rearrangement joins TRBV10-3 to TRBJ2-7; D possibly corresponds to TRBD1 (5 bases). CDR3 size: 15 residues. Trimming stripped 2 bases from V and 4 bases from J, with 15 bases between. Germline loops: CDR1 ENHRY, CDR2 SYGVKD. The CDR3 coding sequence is TGTGCCATCAGTGAGACCAAGACAGCGACTTACGAGCAGTACTTC. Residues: CAISETKTATYEQYF.

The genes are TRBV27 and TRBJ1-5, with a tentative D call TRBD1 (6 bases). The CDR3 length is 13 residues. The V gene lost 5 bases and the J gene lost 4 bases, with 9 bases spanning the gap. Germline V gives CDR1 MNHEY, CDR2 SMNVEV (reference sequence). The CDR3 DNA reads TGTGCCAGCAGTACTGGACAGAATCAGCCCCAGCATTTT. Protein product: CASSTGQNQPQHF.

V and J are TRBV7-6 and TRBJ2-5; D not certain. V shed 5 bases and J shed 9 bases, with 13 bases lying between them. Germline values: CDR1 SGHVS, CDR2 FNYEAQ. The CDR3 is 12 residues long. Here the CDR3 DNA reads TGTGCCAGCAGCATCGGGCAGCGTGCCCAGTACTTC. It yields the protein CASSIGQRAQYF.

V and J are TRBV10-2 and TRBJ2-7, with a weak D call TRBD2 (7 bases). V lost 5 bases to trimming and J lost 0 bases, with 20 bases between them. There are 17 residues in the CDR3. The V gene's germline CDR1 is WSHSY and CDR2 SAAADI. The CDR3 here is CASSLREGDTSSYEQYF. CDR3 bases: TGCGCCAGCAGTTTAAGGGAGGGGGACACCAGCTCCTACGAGCAGTACTTC.

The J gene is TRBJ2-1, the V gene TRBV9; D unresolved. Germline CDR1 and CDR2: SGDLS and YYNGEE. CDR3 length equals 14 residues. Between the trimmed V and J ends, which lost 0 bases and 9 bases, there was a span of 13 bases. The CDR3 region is CASSVVPSPVEQFF. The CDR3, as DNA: TGTGCCAGCAGCGTAGTTCCCTCCCCGGTTGAGCAGTTCTTC.

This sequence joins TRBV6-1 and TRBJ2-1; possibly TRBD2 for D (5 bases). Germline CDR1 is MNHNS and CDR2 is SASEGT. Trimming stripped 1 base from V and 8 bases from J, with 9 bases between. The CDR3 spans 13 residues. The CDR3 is CASSEGGFDEQFF. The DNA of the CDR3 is TGTGCCAGCAGTGAAGGAGGGTTCGATGAGCAGTTCTTC.

CDR3 protein: CASSLVFDNEQFF. CDR3 nucleotide sequence: TGTGCCAGCAGCTTGGTGTTCGACAATGAGCAGTTCTTC. The chain uses TRBV5-6 and TRBJ2-1, with D uncertain. Trimming removed 0 bases at V and 5 bases at J, with 6 bases between. This CDR3 comprises 13 residues. The germline V gene encodes CDR1 SGHDT and CDR2 YYEEEE. The full variable domain, completed using reference TRBV5-6 and TRBJ2-1, is DAGVTQSPTHLIKTRGQQVTLRCSPKSGHDTVSWYQQALGQGPQFIFQYYEEEERQRGNFPDRFSGHQFPNYSSELNVNALLLGDSALYLCASSLVFDNEQFFGPGTRLTVL.

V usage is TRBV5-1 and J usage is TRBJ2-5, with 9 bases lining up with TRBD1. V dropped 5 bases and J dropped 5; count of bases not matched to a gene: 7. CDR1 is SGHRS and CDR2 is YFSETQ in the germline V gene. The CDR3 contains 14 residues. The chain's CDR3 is CASRTGQGGETQYF. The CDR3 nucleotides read TGCGCCAGCAGGACGGGACAGGGCGGGGAGACCCAGTACTTC.

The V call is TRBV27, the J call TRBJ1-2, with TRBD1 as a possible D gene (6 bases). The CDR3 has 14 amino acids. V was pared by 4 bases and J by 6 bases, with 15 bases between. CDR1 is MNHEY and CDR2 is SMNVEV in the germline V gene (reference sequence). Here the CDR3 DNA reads TGTGCCAGCAGTTCCGGACAGTTAAGGAATGGCTACACCTTC. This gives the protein CASSSGQLRNGYTF.

The DNA for the CDR3 is TGTGCCAGTAGTAGCGGTGACAGCCCAGCAACTAATGAAAAACTGTTTTTT. Its protein is CASSSGDSPATNEKLFF. This chain links TRBV19 with TRBJ1-4; TRBD1 is a possible D gene (5 bases). The length of the CDR3 is 17 residues. The V end was cut by 4 bases, the J end by 0 bases, with 15 bases between. Germline CDR1 and CDR2: LNHDA and SQIVND (reference sequence).

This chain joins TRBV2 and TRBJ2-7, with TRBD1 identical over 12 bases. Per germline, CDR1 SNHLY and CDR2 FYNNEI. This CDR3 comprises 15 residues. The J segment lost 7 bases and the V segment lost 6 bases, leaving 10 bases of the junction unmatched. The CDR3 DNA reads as TGTGCCAGCAGCGTAAAGGGACAGGGGGCGCAGGAGCAGTACTTC. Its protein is CASSVKGQGAQEQYF.

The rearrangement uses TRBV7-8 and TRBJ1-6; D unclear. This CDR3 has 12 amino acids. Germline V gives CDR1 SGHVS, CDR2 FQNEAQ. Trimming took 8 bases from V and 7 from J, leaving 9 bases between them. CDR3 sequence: CASGPGNSPLHF. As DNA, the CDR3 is TGTGCCAGCGGTCCGGGGAATTCACCCCTCCACTTT.

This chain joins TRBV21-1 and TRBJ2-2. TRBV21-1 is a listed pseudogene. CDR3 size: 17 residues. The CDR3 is CASSKERGGRNTGELFF. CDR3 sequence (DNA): TGTGCCAGCAGCAAAGAACGTGGGGGTCGGAACACCGGGGAGCTGTTTTTT.

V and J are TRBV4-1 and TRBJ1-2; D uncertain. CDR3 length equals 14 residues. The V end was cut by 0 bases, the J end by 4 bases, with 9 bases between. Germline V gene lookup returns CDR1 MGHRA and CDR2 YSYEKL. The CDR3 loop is CASSQDTTRYGYTF. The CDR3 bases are TGCGCCAGCAGCCAAGATACAACCCGCTATGGCTACACCTTC.

The CDR3 loop reads CASRGQGVGETQYF. For the CDR3, the DNA is TGTGCCAGCAGGGGACAGGGGGTTGGGGAGACCCAGTACTTC. The V call is TRBV28, the J call TRBJ2-5; 11 nucleotides agree with TRBD1. Germline values: CDR1 MDHEN, CDR2 SYDVKM. V gave up 6 bases and J gave up 5 bases; unmatched junction bases: 5. The CDR3 has 14 residues.

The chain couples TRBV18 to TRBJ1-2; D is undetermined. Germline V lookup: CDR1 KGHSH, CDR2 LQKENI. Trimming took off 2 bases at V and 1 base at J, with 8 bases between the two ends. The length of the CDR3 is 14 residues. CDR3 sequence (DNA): TGTGCCAGCTCACCAATAGGGAGTAACTATGGCTACACCTTC. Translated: CASSPIGSNYGYTF.